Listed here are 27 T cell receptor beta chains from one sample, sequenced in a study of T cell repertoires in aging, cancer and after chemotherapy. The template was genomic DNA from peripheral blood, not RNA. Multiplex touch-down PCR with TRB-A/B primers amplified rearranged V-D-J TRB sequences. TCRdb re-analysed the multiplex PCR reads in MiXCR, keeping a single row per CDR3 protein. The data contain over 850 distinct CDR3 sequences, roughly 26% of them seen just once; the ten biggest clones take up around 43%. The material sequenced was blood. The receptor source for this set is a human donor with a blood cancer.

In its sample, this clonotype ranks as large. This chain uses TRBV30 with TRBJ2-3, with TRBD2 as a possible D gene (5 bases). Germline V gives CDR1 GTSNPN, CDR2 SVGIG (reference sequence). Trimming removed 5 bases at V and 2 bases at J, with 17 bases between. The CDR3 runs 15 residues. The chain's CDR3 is CAWFRGEVDTDTQYF. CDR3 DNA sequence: TGTGCCTGGTTTCGGGGAGAGGTGGACACAGATACGCAGTATTTT.

The DNA of the CDR3 is TGTGCCAGCAGATACGAGCAGTACTTC. Its protein product is CASRYEQYF. The genes are TRBV6-2 or TRBV6-3 and TRBJ2-7, with D unclear. The CDR3 is 9 residues long. The V gene's germline CDR1 is MNHEY and CDR2 SVGEGT. V lost 6 bases to trimming and J lost 4 bases, with 1 base between them.

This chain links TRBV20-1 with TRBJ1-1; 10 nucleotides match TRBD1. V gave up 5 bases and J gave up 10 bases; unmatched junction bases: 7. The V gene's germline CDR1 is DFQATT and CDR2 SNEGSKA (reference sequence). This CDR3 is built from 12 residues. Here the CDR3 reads CSALGGTGAAFF. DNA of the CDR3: TGCAGTGCTTTAGGGGGGACAGGGGCAGCTTTCTTT.

The CDR3 DNA is TGTGCCAGCAGCTTAGAGGGAAGACTGCGCACCTTC. This encodes CASSLEGRLRTF. This chain connects TRBV7-6 to TRBJ1-2; D not resolved. The length of the CDR3 is 12 residues. CDR1 and CDR2 from the germline V gene are SGHVS and FNYEAQ. V was clipped by 1 base and J by 13 bases, with 13 bases between them.

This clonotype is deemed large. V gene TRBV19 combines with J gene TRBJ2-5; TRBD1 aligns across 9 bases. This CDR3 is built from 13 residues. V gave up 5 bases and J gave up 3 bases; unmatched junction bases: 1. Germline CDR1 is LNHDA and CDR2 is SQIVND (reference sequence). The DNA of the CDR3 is TGTGCCAGTAGTCGGACAGGGGAAGAGACCCAGTACTTC. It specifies CASSRTGEETQYF.

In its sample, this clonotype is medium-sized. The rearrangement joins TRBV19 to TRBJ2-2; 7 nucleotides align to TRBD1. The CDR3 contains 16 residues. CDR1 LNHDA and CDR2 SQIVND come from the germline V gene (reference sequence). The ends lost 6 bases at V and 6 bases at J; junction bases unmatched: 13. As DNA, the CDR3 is TGTGCCAGTAGGCTAACAGGGGTAGGCTTTGCCGGGGAGCTGTTTTTT. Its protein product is CASRLTGVGFAGELFF.

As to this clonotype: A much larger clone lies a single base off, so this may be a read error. The CDR3 is CASVDEKLFF. As DNA, the CDR3 is TGTGCCAGCGTGGACGAAAAACTGTTTTTT. The chain combines TRBV6-5 with TRBJ1-4, with D unclear. The CDR3 runs 10 residues. V lost 8 bases and J 8 bases, leaving 6 bases between the germline ends. The V gene's germline CDR1 is MNHEY and CDR2 SVGAGI.

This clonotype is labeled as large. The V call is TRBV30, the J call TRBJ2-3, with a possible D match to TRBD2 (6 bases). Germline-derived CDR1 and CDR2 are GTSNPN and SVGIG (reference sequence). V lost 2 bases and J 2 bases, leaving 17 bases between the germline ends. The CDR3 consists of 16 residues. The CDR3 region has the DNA TGTGCCTGGAGTCGGGAGTTTCGAAGGGCCACAGATACGCAGTATTTT. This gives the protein CAWSREFRRATDTQYF.

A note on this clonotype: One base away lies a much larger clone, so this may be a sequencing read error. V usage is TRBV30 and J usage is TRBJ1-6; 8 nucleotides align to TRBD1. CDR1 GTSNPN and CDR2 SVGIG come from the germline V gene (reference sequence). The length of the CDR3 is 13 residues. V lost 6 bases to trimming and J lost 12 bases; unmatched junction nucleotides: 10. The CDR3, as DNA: TGTGCCTGCATACAGGGGGACCGCTTACCCCTCCACTTT. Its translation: CACIQGDRLPLHF.

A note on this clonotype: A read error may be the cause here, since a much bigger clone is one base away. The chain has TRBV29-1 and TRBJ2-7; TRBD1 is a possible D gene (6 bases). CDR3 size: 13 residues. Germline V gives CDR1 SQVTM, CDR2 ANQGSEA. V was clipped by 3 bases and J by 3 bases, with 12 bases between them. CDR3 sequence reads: CSVEANRDYEQYF. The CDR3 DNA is TGCAGCGTTGAGGCTAACAGGGACTACGAGCAGTACTTC.

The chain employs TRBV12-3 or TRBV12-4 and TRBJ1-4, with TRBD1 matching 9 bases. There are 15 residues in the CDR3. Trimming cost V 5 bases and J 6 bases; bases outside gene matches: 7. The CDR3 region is CASSKLGTGYEKLFF. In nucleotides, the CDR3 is TGTGCCAGCAGTAAACTCGGGACAGGGTATGAAAAACTGTTTTTT.

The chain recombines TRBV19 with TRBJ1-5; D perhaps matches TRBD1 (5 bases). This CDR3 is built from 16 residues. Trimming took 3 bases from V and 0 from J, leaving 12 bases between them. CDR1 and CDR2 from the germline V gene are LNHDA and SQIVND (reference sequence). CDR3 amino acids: CASSIPPGVSNQPQHF. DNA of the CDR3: TGTGCCAGTAGTATCCCCCCGGGGGTTAGCAATCAGCCCCAGCATTTT.

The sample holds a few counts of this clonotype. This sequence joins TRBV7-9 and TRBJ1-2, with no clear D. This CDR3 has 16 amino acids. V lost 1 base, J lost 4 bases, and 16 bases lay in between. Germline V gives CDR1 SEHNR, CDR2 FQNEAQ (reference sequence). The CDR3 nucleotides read TGTGCCAGCAGCTTAGGGGCGCAGGCTACCCTCTATGGCTACACCTTC. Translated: CASSLGAQATLYGYTF.

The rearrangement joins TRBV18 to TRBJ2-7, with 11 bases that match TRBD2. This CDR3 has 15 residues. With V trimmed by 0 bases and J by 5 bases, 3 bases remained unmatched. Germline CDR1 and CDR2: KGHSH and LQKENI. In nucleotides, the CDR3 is TGTGCCAGCTCACCACCCACTAGCGGGAGTAACGAGCAGTACTTC. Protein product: CASSPPTSGSNEQYF.

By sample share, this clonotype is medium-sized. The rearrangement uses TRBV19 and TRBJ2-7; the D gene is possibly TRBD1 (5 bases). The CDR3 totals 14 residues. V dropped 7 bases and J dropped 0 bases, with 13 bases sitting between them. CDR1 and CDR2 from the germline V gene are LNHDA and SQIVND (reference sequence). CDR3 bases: TGTGCCAGTACCCCCGGCAGGGTCTCCTACGAGCAGTACTTC. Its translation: CASTPGRVSYEQYF.

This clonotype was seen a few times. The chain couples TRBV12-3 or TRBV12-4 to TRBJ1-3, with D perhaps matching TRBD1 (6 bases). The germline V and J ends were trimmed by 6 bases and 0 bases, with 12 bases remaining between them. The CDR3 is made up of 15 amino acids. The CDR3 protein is CASSSGQLSGNTIYF. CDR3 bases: TGTGCCAGCAGCTCGGGACAACTCTCTGGAAACACCATATATTTT.

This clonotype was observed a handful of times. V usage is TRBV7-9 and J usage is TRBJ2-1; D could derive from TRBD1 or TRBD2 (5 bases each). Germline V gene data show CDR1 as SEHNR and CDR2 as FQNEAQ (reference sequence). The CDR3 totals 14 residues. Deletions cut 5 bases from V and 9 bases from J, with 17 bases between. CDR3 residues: CASSTSSGTGEQFF. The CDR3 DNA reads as TGTGCCAGCAGCACCTCCTCCGGGACGGGTGAGCAGTTCTTC.

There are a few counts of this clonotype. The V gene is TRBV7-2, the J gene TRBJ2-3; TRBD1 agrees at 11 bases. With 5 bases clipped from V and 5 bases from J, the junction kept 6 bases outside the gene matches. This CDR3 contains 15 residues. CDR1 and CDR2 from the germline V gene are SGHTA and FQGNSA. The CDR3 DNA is TGTGCCAGCAGCCGGGACAGGGGGAGCCGAGATACGCAGTATTTT. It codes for CASSRDRGSRDTQYF.

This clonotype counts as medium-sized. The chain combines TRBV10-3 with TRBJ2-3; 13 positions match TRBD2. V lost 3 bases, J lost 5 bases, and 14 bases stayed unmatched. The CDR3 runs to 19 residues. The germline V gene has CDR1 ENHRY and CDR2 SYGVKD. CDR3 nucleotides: TGTGCCATCAGTGAAAGGGGCCTACTAGCGGGAGGGCCAGGAGATACGCAGTATTTT. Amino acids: CAISERGLLAGGPGDTQYF.

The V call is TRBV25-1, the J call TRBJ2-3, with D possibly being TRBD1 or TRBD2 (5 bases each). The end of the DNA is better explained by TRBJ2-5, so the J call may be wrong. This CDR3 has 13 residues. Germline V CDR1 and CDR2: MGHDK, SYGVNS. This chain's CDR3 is CASSERGRETQYF. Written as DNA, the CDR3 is TGTGCCAGCAGTGAGAGGGGTAGGGAGACCCAGTACTTC.

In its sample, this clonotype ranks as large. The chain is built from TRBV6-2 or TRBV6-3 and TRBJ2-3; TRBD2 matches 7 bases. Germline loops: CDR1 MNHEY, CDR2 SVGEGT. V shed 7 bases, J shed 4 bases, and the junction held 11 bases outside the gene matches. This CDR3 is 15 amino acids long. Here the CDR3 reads CASTDGAAGADTQYF. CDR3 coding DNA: TGTGCCAGCACCGATGGGGCGGCGGGAGCAGATACGCAGTATTTT.

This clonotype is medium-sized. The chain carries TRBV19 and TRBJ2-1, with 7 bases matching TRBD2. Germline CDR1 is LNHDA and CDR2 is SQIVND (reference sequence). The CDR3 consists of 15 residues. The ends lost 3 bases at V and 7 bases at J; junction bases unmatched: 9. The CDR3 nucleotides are TGTGCCAGTAGTATGCAGGGCGGGGGTGGGAATGAGCAGTTCTTC. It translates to CASSMQGGGGNEQFF.

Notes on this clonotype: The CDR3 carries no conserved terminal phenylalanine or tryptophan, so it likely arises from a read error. CDR3 nucleotide sequence: TGTGCCATCAGTCTAGGCAATGAGCAGTTCTTG. It translates to CAISLGNEQFL. V is TRBV10-3 and J is TRBJ2-1; unclear D gene. V shed 5 bases and J shed 6 bases, with 5 bases lying between them. This CDR3 is built from 11 residues. Germline CDR1 reads ENHRY; CDR2 reads SYGVKD.

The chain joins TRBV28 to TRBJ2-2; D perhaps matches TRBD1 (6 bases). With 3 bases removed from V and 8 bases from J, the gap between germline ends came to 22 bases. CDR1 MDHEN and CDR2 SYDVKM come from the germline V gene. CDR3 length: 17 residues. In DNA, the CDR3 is TGTGCCAGCAGTTTCTCCTCCGGGACACCCTTGGGGGGGGAGCTGTTTTTT. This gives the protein CASSFSSGTPLGGELFF.

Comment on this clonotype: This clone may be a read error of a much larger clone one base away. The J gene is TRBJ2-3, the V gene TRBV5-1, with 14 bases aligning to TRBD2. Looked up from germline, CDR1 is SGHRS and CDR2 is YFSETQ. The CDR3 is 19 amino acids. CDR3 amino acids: CASISEGLAGVTSTDTQYF. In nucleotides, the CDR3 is TGTGCCAGCATCTCTGAGGGACTAGCGGGAGTAACTAGCACAGATACGCAGTATTTT.

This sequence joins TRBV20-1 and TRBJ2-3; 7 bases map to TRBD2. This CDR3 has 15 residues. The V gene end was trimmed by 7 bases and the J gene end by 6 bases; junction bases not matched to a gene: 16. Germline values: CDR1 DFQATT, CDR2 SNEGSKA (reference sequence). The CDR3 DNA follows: TGCAGTGTGTTGGGGGAGGGCCTCCGTGAGGATACGCAGTATTTT. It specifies CSVLGEGLREDTQYF.

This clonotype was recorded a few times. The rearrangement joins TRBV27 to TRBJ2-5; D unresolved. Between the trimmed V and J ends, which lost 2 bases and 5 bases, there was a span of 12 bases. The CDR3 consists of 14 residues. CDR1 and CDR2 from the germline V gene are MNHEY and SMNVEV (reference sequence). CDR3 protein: CASSLGPDGETQYF. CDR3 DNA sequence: TGTGCCAGCAGTTTAGGTCCCGATGGGGAGACCCAGTACTTC.